Presented here are 19 T cell receptor beta chains from one specimen sequenced in a study of regulatory T cells in long-lasting Graves disease. This sample's time point: newly diagnosed GD, antithyroid drugs for less than 3 months. PBMC-extracted RNA yielded the TCR library. Arm-PCR with iRepertoire HTBI primers amplified the CDR3 regions for these TCR beta libraries. TCRdb called the multiplex PCR reads again in MiXCR, with one record for every CDR3 protein. The sample records around 250,000 distinct CDR3 sequences, 20% being singletons. The sample here was peripheral blood mononuclear cells (PBMCs), taken at new diagnosis, from a patient treated with antithyroid drugs. These receptors all stem from a female donor with Graves disease.

At least ten counts were recorded for this clonotype. The rearrangement uses TRBV27 and TRBJ1-4, with 10 bases identical to TRBD1. CDR1 is MNHEY, CDR2 SMNVEV, per germline (reference sequence). The CDR3 has 17 residues. J gave up 6 bases and V 3 bases, and 10 bases lay outside the gene matches. The CDR3 nucleotides read TGTGCCAGCAGTTTCCGGGTTTGGGGGACAGGGGATGAAAAACTGTTTTTT. Protein: CASSFRVWGTGDEKLFF.

V is TRBV12-3 or TRBV12-4 and J is TRBJ2-1, with D perhaps being TRBD1 or TRBD2 (5 bases each). CDR3 length: 11 residues. V lost 8 bases, J lost 7 bases, and 9 bases lay in between. CDR3 amino acids: CASGGWNEQFF. The CDR3 nucleotides are TGTGCCAGCGGGGGTTGGAATGAGCAGTTCTTC.

This clonotype was counted ten times or more. This chain uses TRBV12-3 or TRBV12-4 with TRBJ2-3; weak D call: TRBD2 (6 bases). The CDR3 has 13 amino acids. V was clipped by 5 bases and J by 4 bases, with 10 bases between them. In DNA form, the CDR3 reads TGTGCCAGCAGTCCGGACTACTCAGATACGCAGTATTTT. It yields the protein CASSPDYSDTQYF.

This clonotype was seen at least ten times. This chain connects TRBV10-3 to TRBJ1-1; tentative D call: TRBD1 (5 bases). V was shortened by 1 base and J by 0 bases, with 15 bases between the two germline ends. Germline loops: CDR1 ENHRY, CDR2 SYGVKD. The CDR3 has 17 residues. For the CDR3, the DNA is TGTGCCATCAGTGAGTTAAGGTCAGGGAAGATGAACACTGAAGCTTTCTTT. This translates into CAISELRSGKMNTEAFF.

This chain uses TRBV28 with TRBJ2-1, with D possibly matching TRBD1 (6 bases). Germline CDR1 and CDR2: MDHEN and SYDVKM. The CDR3 sequence is 14 residues long. V gave up 8 bases and J gave up 6 bases, with 17 bases separating them. CDR3 loop: CASAGGQGRNEQFF. CDR3 sequence (DNA): TGTGCCAGCGCTGGGGGCCAGGGACGCAATGAGCAGTTCTTC.

This clonotype was found many times. The final CDR3 position lacks the conserved phenylalanine or tryptophan, pointing to a likely read error. The chain has TRBV7-2 and TRBJ2-5; D gene ambiguous. The V gene lost 2 bases and the J gene lost 0 bases, with 4 bases spanning the gap. The CDR3 covers 13 residues. From germline, CDR1 is SGHTA and CDR2 FQGNSA. The CDR3 loop reads CASSLSYQETQYS. DNA for the CDR3: TGTGCCAGCAGCTTATCCTACCAAGAGACCCAGTACTCC.

This clonotype appeared many times. V and J are TRBV10-3 and TRBJ2-5; D not certain. This CDR3 has 13 amino acids. V lost 2 bases and J lost 4, with 8 bases in between. Germline loops: CDR1 ENHRY, CDR2 SYGVKD. For the CDR3, the DNA is TGTGCCATCAGTGAGAGCACTCGAGAGACCCAGTACTTC. It is translated as CAISESTRETQYF.

This clonotype came up many times. A junction boundary mismatches the germline segment, possibly from a read error. This chain links TRBV5-1 with TRBJ1-5, with D perhaps TRBD1 (6 bases). This CDR3 is 14 amino acids long. Germline V gives CDR1 SGHRS, CDR2 YFSETQ. The CDR3 DNA sequence: TGTGCCAGCAGCTTGGACAGTAGCAATCAGCCCCAGCATTTT. It is translated as CASSLDSSNQPQHF. Combining the CDR3 with reference TRBV5-1 and TRBJ1-5 gives the whole variable domain KAGVTQTPRYLIKTRGQQVTLSCSPISGHRSVSWYQQTPGQGLQFLFEYFSETQRNKGNFPGRFSGRQFSNSRSEMNVSTLELGDSALYLCASSLDSSNQPQHFGDGTRLSIL.

Ten or more counts support this clonotype. The chain has TRBV7-9 and TRBJ2-7; no clear D. Trimming left V 2 bases short and J 4 bases short, with 12 bases between. This CDR3 has 14 amino acids. Germline-derived CDR1 and CDR2 are SEHNR and FQNEAQ (reference sequence). The CDR3 coding sequence is TGTGCCAGCAGCTTATCCCCTGCCCAATACGAGCAGTACTTC. Encoded protein: CASSLSPAQYEQYF.

This clonotype came up many times. The chain employs TRBV2 and TRBJ1-5, with 7 bases aligning to TRBD1. The germline V gene encodes CDR1 SNHLY and CDR2 FYNNEI. The CDR3 is made up of 15 amino acids. The trim removed 6 bases at V and 4 bases at J, leaving 9 bases unmatched. CDR3 bases: TGTGCCAGCAGCACGGGACAGAGTTTTAATCAGCCCCAGCATTTT. It yields the protein CASSTGQSFNQPQHF.

This clonotype turned up a few times. The chain employs TRBV6-1 and TRBJ2-2, with D maybe TRBD2 (7 bases). The CDR3 has 15 residues. The germline V gene encodes CDR1 MNHNS and CDR2 SASEGT. V lost 10 bases and J lost 5, with 20 bases in between. The CDR3 DNA is TGTGCCATCCGCTTCGGGGGGCGTAGAACCGGGGAGCTGTTTTTT. This codes for CAIRFGGRRTGELFF.

This clonotype was seen ten or more times. V usage is TRBV12-3 or TRBV12-4 and J usage is TRBJ2-1; 7 bases are a match to TRBD1. V shed 5 bases and J 8 bases; nucleotides not matched to a gene: 3. The CDR3 runs to 12 residues. CDR3 amino acids: CASSRQGDEQFF. CDR3 bases: TGTGCCAGCAGTCGACAGGGCGATGAGCAGTTCTTC.

This clonotype was observed at least ten times. The V call is TRBV6-2 or TRBV6-3, the J call TRBJ2-7; 12 nucleotides agree with TRBD2. In germline, CDR1 is MNHEY, CDR2 SVGEGT. The ends lost 4 bases at V and 7 bases at J; junction bases unmatched: 8. The length of the CDR3 is 15 residues. CDR3 in DNA: TGTGCCAGCAGTTCGCGACTAGCGGGAGCGCGGGAGCAGTACTTC. Amino acid sequence: CASSSRLAGAREQYF.

This clonotype has ten or more counts. The chain carries TRBV6-2 or TRBV6-3 and TRBJ2-2; TRBD1 is a possible D gene (6 bases). V was shortened by 5 bases and J by 4 bases, with 14 bases between the two germline ends. This CDR3 region has 15 residues. Looked up from germline, CDR1 is MNHEY and CDR2 is SVGEGT. CDR3 in DNA: TGTGCCAGCAGTGGAACAGGGCTGGGCACCGGGGAGCTGTTTTTT. Translation gives CASSGTGLGTGELFF.

This clonotype was picked up many times. The V call is TRBV10-3, the J call TRBJ2-1; 7 positions match TRBD1. CDR3 length equals 14 residues. Germline CDR1 and CDR2: ENHRY and SYGVKD. Unmatched junction bases numbered 7, after V lost 6 bases and J lost 5 bases. CDR3 nucleotide sequence: TGTGCCATCAGCCGGGACAGACAAAACAATGAGCAGTTCTTC. It encodes CAISRDRQNNEQFF.

This clonotype was seen ten or more times. This chain connects TRBV12-3 or TRBV12-4 to TRBJ2-5; TRBD1 might be the D (6 bases). The V gene lost 4 bases and the J gene lost 7 bases, with 16 bases spanning the gap. This CDR3 comprises 14 residues. In DNA form, the CDR3 reads TGTGCCAGCAGTTATGAAGGGCAACAGGGGACCCAGTACTTC. Amino acids: CASSYEGQQGTQYF.

This clonotype was counted only a few times. The chain has TRBV10-3 and TRBJ2-1, with D uncertain. Looked up from germline, CDR1 is ENHRY and CDR2 is SYGVKD. V lost 2 bases and J lost 7, with 6 bases in between. The CDR3 extends over 12 amino acids. As DNA, the CDR3 is TGTGCCATCAGTGAGGGAGAAAATGAGCAGTTCTTC. It codes for CAISEGENEQFF.

The chain uses TRBV20-1 and TRBJ2-3; 13 bases match TRBD2. The DNA end is a closer match to TRBJ2-5, so the J assignment may be wrong. Looked up from germline, CDR1 is DFQATT and CDR2 is SNEGSKA (reference sequence). The CDR3 loop spans 15 amino acids. In nucleotides, the CDR3 is TGCAGTGCCCCCGGGACTAGCGGGGTTAGAGAGACCCAGTACTTC. This sequence encodes CSAPGTSGVRETQYF.

Worth noting for this clonotype: A single base is all that separates this from a far larger clone, so a read error is likely. The gene calls are TRBV7-9 and TRBJ2-3; 7 positions agree with TRBD1. The CDR3 loop spans 13 amino acids. The ends lost 6 bases at V and 4 bases at J; junction bases unmatched: 4. Germline CDR1 is SEHNR and CDR2 is FQNEAQ (reference sequence). The CDR3 spells CASRCTGADTQYF. The CDR3 region has the DNA TGTGCCAGCAGATGTACAGGGGCAGATACGCAGTATTTT. The full variable domain, with the rest looked up from reference TRBV7-9 and TRBJ2-3, is DTGVSQNPRHKITKRGQNVTFRCDPISEHNRLYWYRQTLGQGPEFLTYFQNEAQLEKSRLLSDRFSAERPKGSFSTLEIQRTEQGDSAMYLCASRCTGADTQYFGPGTRLTVL.